This T cell receptor (beta chain) was sequenced in a study of T cell responses to AZD1222 COVID-19 vaccine. Whole-study context: Combined were second doses at about 4 or about 12 weeks. Whole-study findings and limits: Compared with day 0, the breadth and depth of the Spike-specific TCR repertoire rose significantly after two doses of AZD1222. Close to half of all spike-specific TCRs reportedly target regions of the variants that are unmutated. There were mostly white British donors and more females than males, and clonal diversity was possibly underestimated.

Trimming left V 7 bases short and J 2 bases short, with 5 bases between. The CDR3 sequence is 11 residues long. The germline V gene has CDR1 MNHEY and CDR2 SVGAGI. Regarding this clone: Antigen: not known.

Sequencing used immunoSEQ multiplex PCR; TCRdb keeps in-frame clones, though not all of them. The sample has 75,000 to 95,000 clones; 90% are singletons. The material sequenced was peripheral blood, taken on day 0 of AZD1222 vaccination. The rearrangement uses TRBV6-5 and TRBJ1-1; D gene unclear. This sequence originates from an adult in good health. This CDR3 is CASKANTEAFF. CDR3 nucleotide sequence: TGTGCCAGCAAGGCCAACACTGAAGCTTTCTTT.